The clone carrying this TCR beta chain was recorded only once. This entry comes from a study of blood T cell repertoires in COVID-19. Overall study: The United States, Italy and Spain provided the acute and convalescent COVID-19 samples. Nucleic acid was either cDNA or gDNA, and it came from T cells, B-cell-depleted T cells, or PBMCs.

Adults between about 18 and 89 years of age took part from 20 to 25 US areas. Here immunoSEQ multiplex PCR was the method, and the copy in TCRdb shows in-frame clones only, minus some. The sample lists over 150,000 clones, roughly 84% seen once, with about 7% in the top ten. There are 16 residues in the CDR3. From germline, CDR1 is SEHNR and CDR2 FQNEAQ (reference sequence). Trimming shortened V by 2 bases and J by 2 bases, and 12 bases separated the two germline ends. The genes are TRBV7-9 and TRBJ2-2; no definite D call. This clonotype originated in a woman in her forties or fifties who had recovered from COVID-19. The sequencing sample was made of PBMCs or T cells enriched from blood (not recorded which). The CDR3: CASSLSGVLNTGELFF. As DNA, the CDR3 is TGTGCCAGCAGCTTATCGGGTGTCCTTAACACCGGGGAGCTGTTTTTT.